Following are 23 T cell receptor beta chains from one sample sequenced in a study of T cells in Graves' hyperthyroidism and ophthalmopathy. Researchers took RNA transcripts and amplified the TCR beta CDR3 regions from them. The TCR CDR3 first-round RT-PCR relied on the HTBI primer set. TCRdb passed the multiplex PCR reads through MiXCR, listing each CDR3 protein once. The table shows 540,000 or so distinct CDR3 sequences, with about half occurring only once. Sequencing input: peripheral blood or thyroid tissue (not recorded which). These TCRs come from an adult woman with Graves' disease, either hyperthyroidism or ophthalmopathy (not recorded which).

The chain links TRBV15 to TRBJ2-7, with D maybe TRBD1 (6 bases). V was shortened by 0 bases and J by 7 bases, with 13 bases between the two germline ends. Germline CDR1 is LNHNV and CDR2 is YYDKDF (reference sequence). The CDR3 runs to 14 residues. The chain's CDR3 is CATSRDQGRREQYF. Written as DNA, the CDR3 is TGTGCCACCAGCAGAGATCAGGGGCGCCGGGAGCAGTACTTC.

This clonotype was found many times. This chain joins TRBV6-1 and TRBJ2-7; tentatively, D is TRBD2 (5 bases). Germline V gives CDR1 MNHNS, CDR2 SASEGT. The CDR3 has 16 amino acids. With 5 bases removed from V and 2 bases from J, the gap between germline ends came to 19 bases. For the CDR3, the DNA is TGTGCCAGCAGTTACGGCGCCTGGACTTCCCCCTACGAGCAGTACTTC. It encodes CASSYGAWTSPYEQYF.

This clonotype was seen more than once but under ten times. CDR3 nucleotide sequence: TGTGCCACCAGTGAATTCGCCGGGACTAGCGGGGAGCAAGAGACCCAGTACTTC. Amino acids: CATSEFAGTSGEQETQYF. This chain links TRBV24-1 with TRBJ2-5, with 13 bases fitting TRBD2. Germline values: CDR1 KGHDR, CDR2 SFDVKD. This CDR3 has 18 residues. V was clipped by 4 bases and J by 2 bases; unmatched bases: 9.

The chain carries TRBV7-2 and TRBJ2-7; D gene unclear. Germline V gene data show CDR1 as SGHTA and CDR2 as FQGNSA. This CDR3 has 13 residues. V was trimmed by 2 bases and J by 3 bases, leaving 8 bases between them. The CDR3 coding sequence is TGTGCCAGCAGCTTAACGGACCTCTACGAGCAGTACTTC. Its translation is CASSLTDLYEQYF.

V is TRBV12-3 or TRBV12-4 and J is TRBJ1-6, with a tentative D call TRBD1 (6 bases). Trimming took off 5 bases at V and 7 bases at J, with 12 bases between the two ends. The CDR3 sequence is 14 residues long. The CDR3 nucleotides are TGTGCCAGCAGTGAGGGGGACGGAAATTCACCCCTCCACTTT. It translates to CASSEGDGNSPLHF.

This clonotype was seen repeatedly, ten times or more. This chain joins TRBV20-1 and TRBJ2-2; a possible D gene is TRBD2 (5 bases). With 0 bases removed from V and 6 bases from J, the gap between germline ends came to 17 bases. The CDR3 has 16 residues. Germline CDR1 DFQATT, CDR2 SNEGSKA (reference sequence). The CDR3 protein is CSARDLEGGQSGELFF. The CDR3 DNA sequence: TGCAGTGCTAGAGATCTAGAGGGTGGCCAATCCGGGGAGCTGTTTTTT.

This clonotype was recorded many times. V usage is TRBV20-1 and J usage is TRBJ1-2; no clear D gene. The CDR3 loop spans 11 amino acids. The germline CDR1 and CDR2 sequences are DFQATT and SNEGSKA (reference sequence). Trimming took 6 bases from V and 8 from J, leaving 13 bases between them. CDR3 region: CSADRTGGYTF. DNA of the CDR3: TGCAGTGCGGATCGGACCGGGGGCTACACCTTC.

This clonotype was counted many times. The J gene is TRBJ2-7, the V gene TRBV3-1; D remains ambiguous. The CDR3 contains 12 residues. Per germline, CDR1 LGHDT and CDR2 YNNKEL (reference sequence). V lost 4 bases to trimming and J lost 3 bases, with 7 bases between them. CDR3 amino acids: CASSPNVYEQYF. CDR3 coding DNA: TGTGCCAGCAGCCCTAACGTCTACGAGCAGTACTTC.

The rearrangement joins TRBV15 to TRBJ1-5, with D possibly matching TRBD1 (5 bases). The CDR3 contains 14 residues. Trimming stripped 3 bases from V and 3 bases from J, with 9 bases between. The germline V gene encodes CDR1 LNHNV and CDR2 YYDKDF (reference sequence). This chain's CDR3 is CATSSYGTNQPQHF. CDR3 sequence (DNA): TGTGCCACCAGCAGTTACGGGACCAATCAGCCCCAGCATTTT.

The chain employs TRBV19 and TRBJ2-5; D may match TRBD1 or TRBD2 (6 bases each). The V and J ends lost 9 bases and 5 bases respectively, with 16 bases between them. The germline gives CDR1 LNHDA, CDR2 SQIVND (reference sequence). CDR3 size: 13 residues. CDR3 amino acids: CASRRGRGETQYF. The CDR3, as DNA: TGTGCCAGCCGCAGGGGCCGGGGGGAGACCCAGTACTTC.

The chain uses TRBV7-2 and TRBJ2-6; TRBD1 might be the D (6 bases). This CDR3 region has 16 residues. V was clipped by 5 bases and J by 2 bases, with 13 bases between them. Germline CDR1 is SGHTA and CDR2 is FQGNSA. The CDR3 DNA is TGTGCCAGCAGCCAGGGGAAAGGAGCTGGGGCCAACGTCCTGACTTTC. Translated: CASSQGKGAGANVLTF.

J is TRBJ2-5 and V is TRBV10-3; perhaps D is TRBD1 or TRBD2 (5 bases each). This CDR3 contains 14 residues. V was pared by 2 bases and J by 7 bases, with 14 bases between. In germline, CDR1 is ENHRY, CDR2 SYGVKD. The CDR3 region is CAISEEGSWGTQYF. The CDR3, as DNA: TGTGCCATCAGTGAGGAGGGGAGTTGGGGGACCCAGTACTTC.

This clonotype was counted ten times or more. V is TRBV5-4 and J is TRBJ2-2; 11 bases are a match to TRBD2. Germline assignment: CDR1 SGHNT and CDR2 YYREEE (reference sequence). V lost 4 bases to trimming and J lost 3 bases; unmatched junction nucleotides: 8. The length of the CDR3 is 17 residues. CDR3 sequence reads: CASSQTSGRGYTGELFF. The CDR3 DNA reads as TGTGCCAGCAGCCAAACTAGCGGGAGAGGGTACACCGGGGAGCTGTTTTTT.

This clonotype was seen more than once but under ten times. V usage is TRBV29-1 and J usage is TRBJ2-7, with a tentative D call TRBD2 (7 bases). CDR1 SQVTM and CDR2 ANQGSEA come from the germline V gene. V dropped 5 bases and J dropped 5 bases, with 13 bases sitting between them. The CDR3 spans 12 residues. The chain's CDR3 is CSVRGGSDEQYF. The DNA of the CDR3 is TGCAGCGTTAGGGGGGGTTCTGACGAGCAGTACTTC.

This clonotype showed up just once. V gene TRBV10-3 combines with J gene TRBJ2-2; the D gene is possibly TRBD1 (5 bases). V gave up 6 bases and J gave up 6 bases, with 26 bases separating them. The CDR3 sequence is 18 residues long. Germline assignment: CDR1 ENHRY and CDR2 SYGVKD. The DNA for the CDR3 is TGTGCCATCAGCGCAAGGACAACCGAATATAACTCACCCGGGGAGCTGTTTTTT. Translating gives CAISARTTEYNSPGELFF.

This clonotype was detected many times. The chain employs TRBV12-3 or TRBV12-4 and TRBJ2-7; D call uncertain. CDR3 size: 15 residues. Trimming removed 3 bases from V and 3 bases from J, with 15 bases in between. The CDR3 here is CASSFGGSAGYEQYF. The CDR3 coding sequence is TGTGCCAGCAGTTTCGGTGGTTCGGCAGGCTACGAGCAGTACTTC.

The chain uses TRBV7-2 and TRBJ1-1, with unresolved D. The germline V and J ends were trimmed by 5 bases and 10 bases, with 17 bases remaining between them. This CDR3 is 13 amino acids long. The germline V gene has CDR1 SGHTA and CDR2 FQGNSA. CDR3 amino acids: CASSLGPGRGAFF. In nucleotides, the CDR3 is TGTGCCAGCAGCCTCGGACCTGGCCGAGGAGCTTTCTTT.

This clonotype was found many times. This rearrangement joins TRBV6-6 to TRBJ2-5, with 9 bases lining up with TRBD1. The V gene's germline CDR1 is MNHNY and CDR2 SVGAGI (reference sequence). V trimming: 6 bases; J trimming: 5 bases; junction bases outside the gene matches: 13. The CDR3 covers 16 residues. CDR3 amino acids: CASRRQTGTGPETQYF. The CDR3 DNA follows: TGTGCCAGCAGGCGACAAACCGGGACAGGGCCCGAGACCCAGTACTTC.

This clonotype was picked up many times. DNA for the CDR3: TGTGCCAGCAGTGGCGGTAGGAGCAATCAGCCCCAGCATTTT. Its translation: CASSGGRSNQPQHF. The chain employs TRBV9 and TRBJ1-5, with unresolved D. CDR1 is SGDLS, CDR2 YYNGEE, per germline. The CDR3 length is 14 residues. Trimming pared 5 bases from V and 1 base from J, leaving 10 bases between.

This chain links TRBV7-9 with TRBJ2-7; D may be TRBD2 (5 bases). Trimming took off 6 bases at V and 2 bases at J, with 20 bases between the two ends. Germline CDR1 is SEHNR and CDR2 is FQNEAQ (reference sequence). CDR3 size: 16 residues. The CDR3 DNA reads as TGTGCCAGCAGTGCTAGCCGGACGTTGGGTCCCTACGAGCAGTACTTC. Amino acids: CASSASRTLGPYEQYF.

Ten or more counts support this clonotype. This chain uses TRBV2 with TRBJ2-5, with D tentatively TRBD1 or TRBD2 (5 bases each). CDR1 and CDR2 (germline): SNHLY, FYNNEI. V was trimmed by 7 bases and J by 0 bases, leaving 12 bases between them. CDR3 length equals 14 residues. The CDR3 nucleotides read TGTGCCAGCAAGGAACAGGACTACCAAGAGACCCAGTACTTC. As protein: CASKEQDYQETQYF. Full variable domain (remainder filled in from reference TRBV2 and TRBJ2-5): EPEVTQTPSHQVTQMGQEVILRCVPISNHLYFYWYRQILGQKVEFLVSFYNNEISEKSEIFDDQFSVERPDGSNFTLKIRSTKLEDSAMYFCASKEQDYQETQYFGPGTRLLVL.

The sample holds one count of this clonotype. The chain links TRBV10-2 to TRBJ1-2, with 10 positions matching TRBD1. CDR3 length equals 16 residues. V lost 8 bases, J lost 6 bases, and 15 bases stayed unmatched. The germline V gene encodes CDR1 WSHSY and CDR2 SAAADI. CDR3 sequence (DNA): TGCGCCAGCTCCCTCCCTGGACAGGGGGGAGGGGATGGCTACACCTTC. It codes for CASSLPGQGGGDGYTF.

The rearrangement links TRBV24-1 to TRBJ2-5; 8 bases align to TRBD1. Looked up from germline, CDR1 is KGHDR and CDR2 is SFDVKD. This CDR3 has 17 residues. Germline trimming cut 0 bases from V and 2 bases from J; bases unmatched to any gene: 7. The CDR3 loop is CATSDLRSGGGQETQYF. Written as DNA, the CDR3 is TGTGCCACCAGTGATTTGCGGTCAGGGGGCGGACAAGAGACCCAGTACTTC.